A single sample is the source of the 6 T cell receptor beta chains below, sequenced in a study of T cells in Graves' hyperthyroidism and ophthalmopathy. TCR beta CDR3 regions were amplified from RNA. HTBI primers were used for first-round RT-PCR of the TCR CDR3. Via MiXCR, TCRdb re-called the multiplex PCR reads, giving one row per CDR3 protein. There are hundreds of thousands of distinct CDR3 sequences in the sample; under 20% occur only once, and 3.5% to 4% lies in the top ten. Material: blood. The receptors here all came from a woman aged 30 to 39 with Graves' hyperthyroidism.

This clonotype was counted between two and nine times. The rearrangement joins TRBV30 to TRBJ2-4; 14 bases align to TRBD2. This CDR3 has 16 amino acids. Trimming took 3 bases from V and 8 from J; bases not matched to a gene: 9. Germline CDR1 and CDR2: GTSNPN and SVGIG (reference sequence). In DNA form, the CDR3 reads TGTGCCTGGAGGCGACTAGCGGGAGGGCCTATAGACATTCAGTACTTC. It is translated as CAWRRLAGGPIDIQYF.

The gene calls are TRBV20-1 and TRBJ2-1; no definite D call. V gave up 2 bases and J gave up 3 bases, with 11 bases separating them. Germline CDR1 DFQATT, CDR2 SNEGSKA (reference sequence). This CDR3 comprises 14 residues. The CDR3 loop is CSARSPTLYNEQFF. DNA for the CDR3: TGCAGTGCTAGATCCCCTACCCTCTACAATGAGCAGTTCTTC.

Many counts were recorded for this clonotype. The chain carries TRBV18 and TRBJ2-7; 7 nucleotides line up with TRBD1. Germline V gene lookup returns CDR1 KGHSH and CDR2 LQKENI. The CDR3 length is 13 residues. V was pared by 6 bases and J by 5 bases, with 7 bases of the junction left unmatched. The CDR3 region is CASSQGVMDEQYF. For the CDR3, the DNA is TGTGCCAGCTCTCAGGGGGTGATGGACGAGCAGTACTTC. Looking up the rest from reference TRBV18 and TRBJ2-7 gives the full variable domain: NAGVMQNPRHLVRRRGQEARLRCSPMKGHSHVYWYRQLPEEGLKFMVYLQKENIIDESGMPKERFSAEFPKEGPSILRIQQVVRGDSAAYFCASSQGVMDEQYFGPGTRLTVT.

In its sample, this clonotype was seen once. A much larger clone lies a single base off, so this may be a read error. This is likely a read error, given that the CDR3 carries no conserved phenylalanine or tryptophan at its end. The CDR3 DNA is TGTGCCAGCTCACCGTTTGATTCCAGCTACGAGCAGTACCTC. Amino acid sequence: CASSPFDSSYEQYL. The V call is TRBV18, the J call TRBJ2-7; D gene uncertain. The CDR3 runs 14 residues. V lost 3 bases and J 3 bases, leaving 12 bases between the germline ends. Per germline, CDR1 KGHSH and CDR2 LQKENI.

CDR3 DNA: TGTGCCAGCAGCTTGGTGCTAGCGGGAGGGCCTGAGCAGTTCTTC. It translates to CASSLVLAGGPEQFF. V gene TRBV5-8 combines with J gene TRBJ2-1; TRBD2 aligns across 12 bases. Germline V CDR1 and CDR2: SGHTS, YDEGEE. CDR3 length: 15 amino acids. V lost 0 bases, J lost 9 bases, and 4 bases stayed unmatched. Using reference TRBV5-8 and TRBJ2-1 for the parts outside the CDR3, the full variable domain is EAGVTQSPTHLIKTRGQQATLRCSPISGHTSVYWYQQALGLGLQFLLWYDEGEERNRGNFPPRFSGRQFPNYSSELNVNALELEDSALYLCASSLVLAGGPEQFFGPGTRLTVL.

This clonotype was counted between two and nine times. V gene TRBV6-4 combines with J gene TRBJ2-3, with D perhaps matching TRBD1 (7 bases). The germline V gene encodes CDR1 MRHNA and CDR2 SNTAGT. The CDR3 length is 15 residues. V was pared by 3 bases and J by 3 bases, with 13 bases between. The CDR3 bases are TGTGCCAGCAGTGAGCAGGGGGGCGGGACAGATACGCAGTATTTT. Protein product: CASSEQGGGTDTQYF.